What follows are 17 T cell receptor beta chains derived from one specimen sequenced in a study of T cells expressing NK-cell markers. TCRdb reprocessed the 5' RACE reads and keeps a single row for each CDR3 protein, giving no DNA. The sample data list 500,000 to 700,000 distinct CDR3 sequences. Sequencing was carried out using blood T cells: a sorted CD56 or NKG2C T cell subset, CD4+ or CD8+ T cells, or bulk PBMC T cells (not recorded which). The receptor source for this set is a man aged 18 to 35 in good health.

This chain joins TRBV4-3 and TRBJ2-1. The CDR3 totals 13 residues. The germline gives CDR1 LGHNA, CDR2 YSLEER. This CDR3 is CASSQDLAREQFF.

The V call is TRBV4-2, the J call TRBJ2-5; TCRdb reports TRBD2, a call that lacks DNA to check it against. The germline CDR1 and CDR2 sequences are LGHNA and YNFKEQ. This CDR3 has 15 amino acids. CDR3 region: CASSQFAGDGETQYF.

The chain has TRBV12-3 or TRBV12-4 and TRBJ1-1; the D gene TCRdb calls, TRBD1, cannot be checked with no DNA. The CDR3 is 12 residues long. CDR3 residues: CATRWGGKGAFF.

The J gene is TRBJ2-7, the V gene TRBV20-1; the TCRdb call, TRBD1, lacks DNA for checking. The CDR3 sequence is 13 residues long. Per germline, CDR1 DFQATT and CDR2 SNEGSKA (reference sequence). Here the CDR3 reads CSASLGGPYEQYF.

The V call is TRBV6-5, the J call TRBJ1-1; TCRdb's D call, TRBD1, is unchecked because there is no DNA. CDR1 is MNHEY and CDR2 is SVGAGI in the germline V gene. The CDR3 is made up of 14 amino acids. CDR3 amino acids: CASHRDKSNTEAFF.

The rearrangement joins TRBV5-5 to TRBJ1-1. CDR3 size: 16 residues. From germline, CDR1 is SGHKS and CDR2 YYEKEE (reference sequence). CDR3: CASSRQLGDAGTEAFF.

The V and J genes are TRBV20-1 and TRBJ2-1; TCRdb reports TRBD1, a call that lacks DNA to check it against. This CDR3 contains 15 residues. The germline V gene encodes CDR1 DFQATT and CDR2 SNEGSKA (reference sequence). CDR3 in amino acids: CSAIDRVQMYNEQFF.

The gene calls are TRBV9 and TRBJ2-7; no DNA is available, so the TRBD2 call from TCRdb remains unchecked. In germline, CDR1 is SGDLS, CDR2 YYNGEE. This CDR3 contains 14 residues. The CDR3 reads CASSVAGGIYEQYF.

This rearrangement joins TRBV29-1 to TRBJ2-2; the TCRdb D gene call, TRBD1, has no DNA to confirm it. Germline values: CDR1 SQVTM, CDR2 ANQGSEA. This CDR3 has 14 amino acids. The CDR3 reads CSVQNTGGPGELFF.

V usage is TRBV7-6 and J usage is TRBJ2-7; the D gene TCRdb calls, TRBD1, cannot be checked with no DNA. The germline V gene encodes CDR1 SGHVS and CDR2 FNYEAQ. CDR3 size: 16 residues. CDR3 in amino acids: CASSFSGLGRSYEQYF.

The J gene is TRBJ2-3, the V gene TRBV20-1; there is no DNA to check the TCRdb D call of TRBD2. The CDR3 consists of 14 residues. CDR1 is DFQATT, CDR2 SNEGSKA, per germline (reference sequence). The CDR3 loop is CSANPGPQANTQYF.

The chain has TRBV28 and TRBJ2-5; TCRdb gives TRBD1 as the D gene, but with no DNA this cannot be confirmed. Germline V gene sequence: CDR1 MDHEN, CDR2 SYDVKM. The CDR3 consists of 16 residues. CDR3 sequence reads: CASSLGPGGFQETQYF.

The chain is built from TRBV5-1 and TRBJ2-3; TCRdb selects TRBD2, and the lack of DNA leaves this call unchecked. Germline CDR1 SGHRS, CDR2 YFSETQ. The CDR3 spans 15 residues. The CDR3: CASSYGAVSTDTQYF.

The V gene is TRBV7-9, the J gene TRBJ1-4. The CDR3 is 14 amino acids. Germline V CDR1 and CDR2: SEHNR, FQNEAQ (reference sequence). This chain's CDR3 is CASSLGGGDEKLFF.

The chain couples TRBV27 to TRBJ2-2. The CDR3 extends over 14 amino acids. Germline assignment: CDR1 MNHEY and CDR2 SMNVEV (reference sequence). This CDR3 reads CASSHLPGSGELFF.

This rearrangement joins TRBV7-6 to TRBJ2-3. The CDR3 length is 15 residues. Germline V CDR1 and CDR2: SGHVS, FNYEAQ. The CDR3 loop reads CASTIRITSTDTQYF.

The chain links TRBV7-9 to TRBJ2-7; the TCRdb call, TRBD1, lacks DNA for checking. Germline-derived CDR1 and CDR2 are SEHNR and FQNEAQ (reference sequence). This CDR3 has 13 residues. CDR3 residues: CASSLVGPDEQYF.